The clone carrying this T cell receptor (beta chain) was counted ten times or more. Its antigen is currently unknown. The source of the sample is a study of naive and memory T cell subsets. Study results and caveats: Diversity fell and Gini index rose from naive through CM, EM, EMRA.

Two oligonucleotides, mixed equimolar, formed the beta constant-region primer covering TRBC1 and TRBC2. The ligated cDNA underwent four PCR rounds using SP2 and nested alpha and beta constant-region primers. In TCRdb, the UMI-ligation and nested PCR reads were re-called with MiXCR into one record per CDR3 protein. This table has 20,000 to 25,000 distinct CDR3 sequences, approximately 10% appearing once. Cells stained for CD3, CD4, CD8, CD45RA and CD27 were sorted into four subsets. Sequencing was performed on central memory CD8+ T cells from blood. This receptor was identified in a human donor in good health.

The CDR3 DNA follows: TGTGCCACCAGCCCGGCGGCAGTGAACACTGAAGCTTTCTTT. It specifies CATSPAAVNTEAFF. The chain combines TRBV28 with TRBJ1-1; D not resolved. The ends were cut back, 10 bases at V and 0 bases at J, with 15 bases in the middle. This CDR3 has 14 residues. Germline V gene data show CDR1 as MDHEN and CDR2 as SYDVKM.